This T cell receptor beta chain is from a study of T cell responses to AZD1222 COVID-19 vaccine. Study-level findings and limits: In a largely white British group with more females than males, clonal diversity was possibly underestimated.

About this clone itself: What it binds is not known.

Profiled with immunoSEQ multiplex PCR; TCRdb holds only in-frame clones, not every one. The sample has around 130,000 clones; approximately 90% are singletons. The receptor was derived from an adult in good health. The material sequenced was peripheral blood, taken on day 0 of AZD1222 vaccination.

This CDR3 reads CASSMAQGMFIQYF. The CDR3 DNA reads as TGTGCCAGTAGTATGGCACAGGGTATGTTCATTCAGTACTTC. V gene TRBV19 combines with J gene TRBJ2-4; maybe TRBD1 (6 bases). The V gene's germline CDR1 is LNHDA and CDR2 SQIVND (reference sequence). This CDR3 is built from 14 residues. The V and J ends lost 3 bases and 9 bases respectively, with 15 bases between them.